This TCR beta chain was obtained from a study of CD8+ T cells in alopecia areata. The wider study: Treated patients received oral tofacitinib, 5 to 10 mg twice daily. Findings and caveats of the study: In patients, TCRs were shared less clearly than in mice, and HLA may possibly be involved. Affected lesional scalp, above all in alopecia totalis/universalis, was more clonal than normal scalp.

This CDR3 region has 15 residues. V lost 4 bases to trimming and J lost 4 bases; unmatched junction nucleotides: 4. Germline values: CDR1 SGDLS, CDR2 YYNGEE. As for this clone: Its antigen is unidentified.

Peripheral blood samples and lesional scalp punch biopsies were obtained from alopecia areata patients. Extracted RNA was reverse transcribed, and the resulting cDNA served as sequencing template. Some clones are missing from TCRdb's copy, which holds only in-frame ones; the method was immunoSEQ multiplex PCR. The repertoire holds approximately 150,000 clones, with around 71% as singletons. This specimen consisted of CD8+ T cells sorted from blood, obtained at week 0. This TCR came from a human donor with alopecia areata. The chain joins TRBV9 to TRBJ2-1; 11 bases agree with TRBD2. The CDR3 sequence is CASSPRTSGYNEQFF. The DNA for the CDR3 is TGTGCCAGCAGCCCCCGGACTAGCGGGTACAATGAGCAGTTCTTC. The whole variable domain, remainder taken from reference TRBV9 and TRBJ2-1, is DSGVTQTPKHLITATGQRVTLRCSPRSGDLSVYWYQQSLDQGLQFLIQYYNGEERAKGNILERFSAQQFPDLHSELNLSSLELGDSALYFCASSPRTSGYNEQFFGPGTRLTVL.